This T cell receptor beta chain derives from a study of T cells in Graves' hyperthyroidism and ophthalmopathy. Study in general: It was at initial diagnosis, before any treatment, that peripheral blood was collected.

Criteria for exclusion of patients were uncontrolled infection, other autoimmune disease, pregnancy or lactation. This clonotype was seen ten or more times. No antigen is known for it. With 4 bases clipped from V and 2 bases from J, the junction kept 12 bases outside the gene matches. The CDR3 covers 17 residues. Germline loops: CDR1 SGHAT, CDR2 FQNNGV. RNA transcripts provided the source from which TCR beta CDR3 regions were amplified. First-round RT-PCR targeting the TCR CDR3 was performed with the HTBI primer set. TCRdb called the multiplex PCR reads again in MiXCR, with one record for every CDR3 protein. Here the sample spans hundreds of thousands of distinct CDR3 sequences, about 13% being singletons. Study-level findings and limits: Ophthalmopathy onset followed model prediction by a median approximately seven months.

The TCR was taken from a woman under 30 with Graves' hyperthyroidism. Sequencing was carried out using blood. This chain connects TRBV11-2 to TRBJ2-7, with 9 bases matching TRBD1. The CDR3 here is CASSSGQGLGAAYEQYF. CDR3 DNA sequence: TGTGCCAGCAGCTCGGGACAGGGTTTGGGGGCCGCCTACGAGCAGTACTTC.